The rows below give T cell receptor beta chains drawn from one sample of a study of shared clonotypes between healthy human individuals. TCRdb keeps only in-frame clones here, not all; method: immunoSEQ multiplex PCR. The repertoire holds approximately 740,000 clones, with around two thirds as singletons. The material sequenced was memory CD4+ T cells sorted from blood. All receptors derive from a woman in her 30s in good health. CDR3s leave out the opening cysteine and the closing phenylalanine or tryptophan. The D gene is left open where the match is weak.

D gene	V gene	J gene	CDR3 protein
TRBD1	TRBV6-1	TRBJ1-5	ASSNTGGNQPQH
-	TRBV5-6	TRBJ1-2	ASSFTGHLNYGYT
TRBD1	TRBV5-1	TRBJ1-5	AISTTGGKAQH
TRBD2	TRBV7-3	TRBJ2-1	ASSLGLANGEQF
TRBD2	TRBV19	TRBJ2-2	ATLEAGGSSVGELF
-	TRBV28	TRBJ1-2	ASSMRRRTLYGYT
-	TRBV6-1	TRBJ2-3	ATGTSSTDTQY
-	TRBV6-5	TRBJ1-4	ASRKTATNEKLF
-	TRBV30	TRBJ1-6	AWTSAGTPNSPLH
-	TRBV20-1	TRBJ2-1	SAGGQGEQF
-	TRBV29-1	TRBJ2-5	SVEAGEWETQY
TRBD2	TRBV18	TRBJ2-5	ASSPPGLAGTQETQY
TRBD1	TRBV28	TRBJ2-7	ASSYEDRDPLKQY
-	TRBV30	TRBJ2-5	AWRGGWETQY
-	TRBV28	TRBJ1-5	ASSPRKSNQPQH
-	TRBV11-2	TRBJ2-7	ASSLEPGQRWQY
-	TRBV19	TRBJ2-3	ASPQEGENTDTQY
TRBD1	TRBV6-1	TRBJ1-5	ASSVTGSSQPQH
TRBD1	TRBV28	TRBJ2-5	ASRNAGGQSKETQY
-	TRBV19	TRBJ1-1	ASTRGLDVLNTEAF
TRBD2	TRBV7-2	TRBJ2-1	ASSRGAGAQGEQF
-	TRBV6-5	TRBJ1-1	ASHPTGPVTEAF
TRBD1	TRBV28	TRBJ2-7	ASSELTGVKPYEQY
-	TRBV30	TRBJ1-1	AWGTVKAF
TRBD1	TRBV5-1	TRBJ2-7	ASSQTGTYEQY
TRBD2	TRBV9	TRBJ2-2	ASSVAGGNTGELF
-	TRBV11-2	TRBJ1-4	ASSLGGPNEKLF
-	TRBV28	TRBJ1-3	ASSPGDRRNTIY
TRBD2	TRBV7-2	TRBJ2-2	ASSFGTSGLLTGELF
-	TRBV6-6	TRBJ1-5	ASSYGGGSQPQH
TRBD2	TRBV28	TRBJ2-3	ASSSFGGLAGVGDTQY
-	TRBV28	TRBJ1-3	ASRSPAGSSGNTIY
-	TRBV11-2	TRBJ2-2	ASRRPGRNTGELF
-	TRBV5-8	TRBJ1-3	ASSLSGAQGNTIY
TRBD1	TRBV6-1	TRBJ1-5	ASSGQGWQPQH
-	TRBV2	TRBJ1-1	ASSEAGGRTEAF
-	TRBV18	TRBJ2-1	ASSPGGYNEQF
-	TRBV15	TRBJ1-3	ATSRERGPGNTIY
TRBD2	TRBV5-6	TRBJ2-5	ASSLQRQASGRAETQY
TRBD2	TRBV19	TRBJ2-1	ASSRREVSYNEQF
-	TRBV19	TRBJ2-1	ASTQTASSYNEQF
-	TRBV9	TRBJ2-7	ASSVSPGAGSYEQY
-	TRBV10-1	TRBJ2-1	ASSESKTPLNEQF
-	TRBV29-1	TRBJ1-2	SVRDRNYGYT
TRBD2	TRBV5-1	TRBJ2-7	ASSFTTSGASYEQY
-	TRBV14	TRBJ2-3	ASSPRSPFTDTQY
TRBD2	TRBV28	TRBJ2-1	ASRLQVAGVDEQF
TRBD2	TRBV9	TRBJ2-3	ASSRSGTSVNTDTQY
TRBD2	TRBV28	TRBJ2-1	ASRSPQAGGYNEQF
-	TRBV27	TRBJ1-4	ASRQEKLF